The 9 T cell receptor beta chains below all came from one sample that was sequenced in a study of PD-1 blockade in classical Hodgkin lymphoma. Every patient experienced relapse after autologous stem cell transplantation, and brentuximab vedotin exposure varied. Using immunoSEQ multiplex PCR, the repertoire was profiled, and TCRdb retains in-frame clones only, with some absent. The sample lists tens of thousands of clones; over 65% were seen once. The material was peripheral blood mononuclear cells (PBMCs), obtained before the second cycle of nivolumab. These receptors originate from a human donor with classical Hodgkin lymphoma.

This clone was found once. V is TRBV6-1 and J is TRBJ1-1, with D unresolved. Trimming removed 7 bases at V and 7 bases at J, with 10 bases between. There are 11 residues in the CDR3. In germline, CDR1 is MNHNS, CDR2 SASEGT. Here the CDR3 DNA reads TGTGCCAGCATCCAAGCCTTTGAAGCTTTCTTT. This encodes CASIQAFEAFF.

This clone was observed a few times. The J gene is TRBJ2-7, the V gene TRBV28; 7 nucleotides agree with TRBD2. The length of the CDR3 is 18 residues. Per the germline V gene, CDR1 is MDHEN and CDR2 is SYDVKM. The J segment lost 2 bases and the V segment lost 1 base, leaving 14 bases of the junction unmatched. CDR3 nucleotides: TGTGCCAGCAGTTTATCCCCGTGGGGGGGTGGTTGGCCCTACGAGCAGTACTTC. Protein sequence: CASSLSPWGGGWPYEQYF.

The chain combines TRBV5-6 with TRBJ1-2; no clear D. The CDR3 is made up of 14 amino acids. Germline V gives CDR1 SGHDT, CDR2 YYEEEE. The ends were cut back, 0 bases at V and 8 bases at J, with 14 bases in the middle. The CDR3 sequence: CASSLASVLGGYTF. CDR3 nucleotide sequence: TGTGCCAGCAGCTTGGCGTCTGTCCTTGGGGGCTACACCTTC.

The chain carries TRBV10-1 and TRBJ2-2; D assignment may be TRBD1 or TRBD2 (5 bases each). From germline, CDR1 is WNHNN and CDR2 SYGVQD (reference sequence). The V and J ends lost 4 bases and 3 bases respectively, with 18 bases between them. The CDR3 extends over 17 amino acids. Here the CDR3 reads CASSARAPGRYTGELFF. The CDR3 coding sequence is TGCGCCAGCAGTGCCCGGGCCCCGGGGCGCTACACCGGGGAGCTGTTTTTT.

The V and J genes are TRBV10-1 and TRBJ1-1; D gene uncertain. The germline V gene encodes CDR1 WNHNN and CDR2 SYGVQD (reference sequence). The V gene lost 6 bases and the J gene lost 0 bases, with 11 bases spanning the gap. There are 14 residues in the CDR3. CDR3 sequence (DNA): TGCGCCAGCAGGAAAGGCGGATTGAACACTGAAGCTTTCTTT. Translation: CASRKGGLNTEAFF.

This clone showed up just a few times. The chain is built from TRBV7-9 and TRBJ2-7; possibly TRBD1 or TRBD2 for D (6 bases each). Trimming stripped 5 bases from V and 1 base from J, with 12 bases between. CDR3 size: 14 residues. From germline, CDR1 is SEHNR and CDR2 FQNEAQ (reference sequence). CDR3 protein: CASSVGGGSYEQYF. CDR3 bases: TGTGCCAGCAGCGTAGGAGGGGGATCCTACGAGCAGTACTTC.

The chain is built from TRBV27 and TRBJ1-2; D unclear. CDR3 length: 18 residues. Trimming left V 5 bases short and J 0 bases short, with 22 bases between. CDR1 is MNHEY, CDR2 SMNVEV, per germline (reference sequence). CDR3 DNA: TGTGCCAGCAGTCCGCACTCCCTAAACTTCTGGACTAACTATGGCTACACCTTC. Amino acid sequence: CASSPHSLNFWTNYGYTF.

V gene TRBV7-6 combines with J gene TRBJ1-5; D not certain. V lost 5 bases and J 5 bases, leaving 16 bases between the germline ends. The CDR3 length is 15 residues. CDR1 and CDR2 from the germline V gene are SGHVS and FNYEAQ. Here the CDR3 DNA reads TGTGCCAGCAGCCCCCGTGGAGGTATTGATCAGCCCCAGCATTTT. Its protein product is CASSPRGGIDQPQHF.

Turning to this clone: At the DNA level, this CDR3 is encoded by other sequences in the same sample as well. The chain employs TRBV7-8 and TRBJ1-1, with D unclear. V lost 5 bases and J lost 0, with 7 bases in between. The CDR3 loop spans 13 amino acids. Germline lookup yields CDR1 SGHVS and CDR2 FQNEAQ. Written as DNA, the CDR3 is TGTGCCAGCAGCGACTCAATGAACACTGAAGCTTTCTTT. This sequence encodes CASSDSMNTEAFF.